This passage covers 10 T cell receptor beta chains from one sample sequenced in a study of beta chain features in type 1 diabetes. All of the isolated RNA was reverse transcribed, so expressed TCRB transcripts were sequenced. Produced via immunoSEQ multiplex PCR; TCRdb's table is partial and in-frame only. The sample lists over 55,000 clones, under 60% occurring once. Study-level results: Shortening of TCRB CDR3s, moderate but significant, appeared in all four CD4+ subsets of Type 1 diabetes patients.

These receptors' targets are unknown. The sample comprised Tregs from blood. These receptors originate from a woman aged 40 to 50 with type 1 diabetes.

V is TRBV28 and J is TRBJ1-1; D is undetermined. This CDR3 is 13 amino acids long. In germline, CDR1 is MDHEN, CDR2 SYDVKM. V lost 3 bases and J lost 4, with 9 bases in between. The CDR3 DNA reads TGTGCCAGCAGTTTGTATGGGAGCACTGAAGCTTTCTTT. Translation gives CASSLYGSTEAFF.

The V and J genes are TRBV6-5 and TRBJ1-6, with D tentatively TRBD1 (6 bases). V lost 6 bases and J lost 10, with 13 bases in between. The CDR3 length is 13 residues. The V gene's germline CDR1 is MNHEY and CDR2 SVGAGI. The CDR3 bases are TGTGCCAGCAGCTGGACAGCTAGCTCACCCCTCCACTTT. Protein product: CASSWTASSPLHF.

This chain links TRBV7-9 with TRBJ1-1; 7 bases line up with TRBD1. CDR1 is SEHNR and CDR2 is FQNEAQ in the germline V gene (reference sequence). Unmatched junction bases numbered 4, after V lost 0 bases and J lost 6 bases. There are 14 residues in the CDR3. The CDR3 bases are TGTGCCAGCAGCTTAGCTGTAGGACAGGCTGAAGCTTTCTTT. This gives the protein CASSLAVGQAEAFF.

This clone has a handful of counts. V and J are TRBV5-4 and TRBJ2-7; the D is unclear. CDR3 length: 15 residues. The germline V gene has CDR1 SGHNT and CDR2 YYREEE (reference sequence). Trimming took off 0 bases at V and 3 bases at J, with 13 bases between the two ends. The CDR3 DNA sequence: TGTGCCAGCAGCTTGGGGGCAGATCACATCTACGAGCAGTACTTC. Translated: CASSLGADHIYEQYF.

The V and J genes are TRBV5-6 and TRBJ1-2; weak D call: TRBD1 (6 bases). Germline V CDR1 and CDR2: SGHDT, YYEEEE. V was shortened by 3 bases and J by 3 bases, with 21 bases between the two germline ends. This CDR3 has 17 amino acids. In DNA form, the CDR3 reads TGTGCCAGCAGCTGGGGGCTAAGGGAAGCGGGGGACTATGGCTACACCTTC. Its protein product is CASSWGLREAGDYGYTF.

This clone was detected a few times. The rearrangement joins TRBV28 to TRBJ2-3, with TRBD1 matching over 8 bases. The CDR3 is 15 residues long. Per the germline V gene, CDR1 is MDHEN and CDR2 is SYDVKM. The V and J ends lost 2 bases and 5 bases, in that order; junction bases with no gene match: 6. The CDR3 DNA reads as TGTGCCAGCAGTTTACAGGGGGCTAGTGAAGATACGCAGTATTTT. Translation: CASSLQGASEDTQYF.

The V call is TRBV7-2, the J call TRBJ1-2; TRBD1 aligns across 7 bases. Trimming removed 8 bases from V and 5 bases from J; junction bases left unmatched: 14. Per the germline V gene, CDR1 is SGHTA and CDR2 is FQGNSA. This CDR3 comprises 15 residues. CDR3 amino acids: CASGPTGTELYGYTF. The CDR3 nucleotides read TGTGCCAGCGGGCCCACCGGGACAGAGCTTTATGGCTACACCTTC.

The rearrangement joins TRBV7-3 to TRBJ2-3; possible D gene TRBD2, 6 bases. The CDR3 has 13 residues. The germline gives CDR1 SGHTA, CDR2 FQGTGA. Trimming stripped 8 bases from V and 2 bases from J, with 11 bases between. CDR3 nucleotide sequence: TGTGCCAGCCGCGGGATACTCACAGATACGCAGTATTTT. Protein: CASRGILTDTQYF.

Turning to this clone: Other DNA sequences from this sample encode an identical CDR3 as well. This sequence joins TRBV18 and TRBJ2-2; D not certain. CDR3 size: 14 residues. Trimming shortened V by 3 bases and J by 4 bases, and 9 bases separated the two germline ends. In germline, CDR1 is KGHSH, CDR2 LQKENI. CDR3 in DNA: TGTGCCAGCTCACCTCCCGCGGCCACCGGGGAGCTGTTTTTT. This codes for CASSPPAATGELFF. Variable domain in full (rest from reference TRBV18 and TRBJ2-2): NAGVMQNPRHLVRRRGQEARLRCSPMKGHSHVYWYRQLPEEGLKFMVYLQKENIIDESGMPKERFSAEFPKEGPSILRIQQVVRGDSAAYFCASSPPAATGELFFGEGSRLTVL.

The rearrangement links TRBV18 to TRBJ2-7; 9 nucleotides agree with TRBD1. CDR1 KGHSH and CDR2 LQKENI come from the germline V gene. V trimming: 3 bases; J trimming: 5 bases; junction bases outside the gene matches: 17. This CDR3 has 18 residues. In nucleotides, the CDR3 is TGTGCCAGCTCACCTACCTCCCCGTCCGGGACAGGGTACCACGAGCAGTACTTC. Translating it yields CASSPTSPSGTGYHEQYF.